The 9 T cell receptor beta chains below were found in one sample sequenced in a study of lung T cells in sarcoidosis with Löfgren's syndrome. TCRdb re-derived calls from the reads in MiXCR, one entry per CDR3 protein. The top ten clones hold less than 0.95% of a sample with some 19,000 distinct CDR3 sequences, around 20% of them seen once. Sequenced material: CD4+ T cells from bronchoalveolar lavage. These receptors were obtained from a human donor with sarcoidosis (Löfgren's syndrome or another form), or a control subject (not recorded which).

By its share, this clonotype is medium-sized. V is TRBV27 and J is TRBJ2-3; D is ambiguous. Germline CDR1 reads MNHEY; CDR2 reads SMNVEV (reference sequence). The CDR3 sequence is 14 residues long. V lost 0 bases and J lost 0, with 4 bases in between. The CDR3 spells CASSLSVSTDTQYF. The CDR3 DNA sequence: TGTGCCAGCAGTTTATCTGTTAGCACAGATACGCAGTATTTT.

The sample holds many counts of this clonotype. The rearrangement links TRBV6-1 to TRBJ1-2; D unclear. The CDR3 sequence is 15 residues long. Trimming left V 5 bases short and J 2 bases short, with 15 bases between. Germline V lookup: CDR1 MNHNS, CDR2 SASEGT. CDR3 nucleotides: TGTGCCAGCAGTTCCCGCCTGGACGGGAACTATGGCTACACCTTC. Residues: CASSSRLDGNYGYTF.

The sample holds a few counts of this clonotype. CDR3 region: CATSDLRGTEAFF. The DNA of the CDR3 is TGTGCCACCAGTGATTTGCGGGGGACTGAAGCTTTCTTT. The J gene is TRBJ1-1, the V gene TRBV24-1; tentative D call: TRBD1 (5 bases). Germline V lookup: CDR1 KGHDR, CDR2 SFDVKD. The V gene lost 0 bases and the J gene lost 5 bases, with 6 bases spanning the gap. The CDR3 extends over 13 amino acids.

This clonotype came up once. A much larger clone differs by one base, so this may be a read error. In nucleotides, the CDR3 is TGCGTCAGCAGCCTCGGGACTAGCGGGAGAAAGGATACGCAGTATTTT. It codes for CVSSLGTSGRKDTQYF. V gene TRBV4-1 combines with J gene TRBJ2-3; TRBD2 matches 14 bases. CDR3 length: 16 amino acids. Per germline, CDR1 MGHRA and CDR2 YSYEKL.

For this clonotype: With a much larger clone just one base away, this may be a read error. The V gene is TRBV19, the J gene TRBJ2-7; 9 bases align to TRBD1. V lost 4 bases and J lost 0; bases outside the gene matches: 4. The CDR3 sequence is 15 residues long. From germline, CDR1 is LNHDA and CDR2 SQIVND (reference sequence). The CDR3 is CASSRGQGLSYEQYF. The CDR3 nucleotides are TGTGCCAGTAGTAGAGGACAGGGGCTCTCCTACGAGCAGTACTTC.

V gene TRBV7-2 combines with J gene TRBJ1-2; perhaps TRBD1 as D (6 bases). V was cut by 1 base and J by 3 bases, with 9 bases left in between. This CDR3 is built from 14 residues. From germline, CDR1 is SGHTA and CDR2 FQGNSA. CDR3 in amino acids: CASSLVGADYGYTF. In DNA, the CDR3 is TGTGCCAGCAGCTTAGTGGGGGCGGACTATGGCTACACCTTC. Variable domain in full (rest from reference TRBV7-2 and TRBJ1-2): GAGVSQSPSNKVTEKGKDVELRCDPISGHTALYWYRQSLGQGLEFLIYFQGNSAPDKSGLPSDRFSAERTGGSVSTLTIQRTQQEDSAVYLCASSLVGADYGYTFGSGTRLTVV.

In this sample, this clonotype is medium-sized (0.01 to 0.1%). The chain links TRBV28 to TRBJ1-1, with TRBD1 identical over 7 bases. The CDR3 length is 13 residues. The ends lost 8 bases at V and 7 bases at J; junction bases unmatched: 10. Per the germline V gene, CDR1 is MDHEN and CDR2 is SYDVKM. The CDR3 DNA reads TGTGCCAGCTCACCGGGACAGCTCATTGAAGCTTTCTTT. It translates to CASSPGQLIEAFF.

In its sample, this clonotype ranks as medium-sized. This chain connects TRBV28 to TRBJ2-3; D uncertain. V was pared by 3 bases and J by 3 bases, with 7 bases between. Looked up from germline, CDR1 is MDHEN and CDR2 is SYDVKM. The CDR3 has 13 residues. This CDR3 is CASSLLGTDTQYF. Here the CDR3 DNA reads TGTGCCAGCAGTTTGTTAGGGACAGATACGCAGTATTTT. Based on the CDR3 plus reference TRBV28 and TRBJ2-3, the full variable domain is DVKVTQSSRYLVKRTGEKVFLECVQDMDHENMFWYRQDPGLGLRLIYFSYDVKMKEKGDIPEGYSVSREKKERFSLILESASTNQTSMYLCASSLLGTDTQYFGPGTRLTVL.

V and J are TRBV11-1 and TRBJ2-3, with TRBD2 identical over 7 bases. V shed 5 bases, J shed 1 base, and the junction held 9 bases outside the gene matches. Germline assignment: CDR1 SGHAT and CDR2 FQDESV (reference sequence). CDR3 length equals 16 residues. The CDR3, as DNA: TGTGCCAGCAGCCGACCGGCTAGCGGAGGCACAGATACGCAGTATTTT. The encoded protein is CASSRPASGGTDTQYF.